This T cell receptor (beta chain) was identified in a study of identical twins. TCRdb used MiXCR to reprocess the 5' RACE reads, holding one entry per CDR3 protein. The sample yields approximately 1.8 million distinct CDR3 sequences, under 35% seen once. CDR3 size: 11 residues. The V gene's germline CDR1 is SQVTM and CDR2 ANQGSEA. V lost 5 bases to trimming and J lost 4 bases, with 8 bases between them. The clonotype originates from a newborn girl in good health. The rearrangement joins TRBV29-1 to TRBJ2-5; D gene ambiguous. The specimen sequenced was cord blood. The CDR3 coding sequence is TGCAGCGTTCGTCCAGCAGAGACCCAGTACTTC. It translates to CSVRPAETQYF.